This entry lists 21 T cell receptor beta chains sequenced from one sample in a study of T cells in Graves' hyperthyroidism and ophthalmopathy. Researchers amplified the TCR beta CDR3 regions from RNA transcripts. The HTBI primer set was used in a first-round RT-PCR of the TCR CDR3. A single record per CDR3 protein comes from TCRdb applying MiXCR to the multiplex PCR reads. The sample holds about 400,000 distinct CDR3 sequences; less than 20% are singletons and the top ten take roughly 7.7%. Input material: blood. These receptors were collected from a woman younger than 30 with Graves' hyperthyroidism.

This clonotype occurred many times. CDR3 residues: CSARGLRHEQYF. CDR3 bases: TGCAGTGCTAGGGGCCTTAGACACGAGCAGTACTTC. V is TRBV20-1 and J is TRBJ2-7; D gene unclear. Trimming took off 3 bases at V and 5 bases at J, with 11 bases between the two ends. Germline lookup yields CDR1 DFQATT and CDR2 SNEGSKA (reference sequence). CDR3 length: 12 amino acids.

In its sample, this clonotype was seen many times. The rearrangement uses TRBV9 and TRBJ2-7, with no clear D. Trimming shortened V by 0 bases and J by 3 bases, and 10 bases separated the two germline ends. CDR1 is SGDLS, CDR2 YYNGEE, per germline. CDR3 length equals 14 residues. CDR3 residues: CASSVGIGHYEQYF. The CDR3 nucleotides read TGTGCCAGCAGCGTAGGTATCGGCCACTACGAGCAGTACTTC. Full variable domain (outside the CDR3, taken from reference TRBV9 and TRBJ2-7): DSGVTQTPKHLITATGQRVTLRCSPRSGDLSVYWYQQSLDQGLQFLIQYYNGEERAKGNILERFSAQQFPDLHSELNLSSLELGDSALYFCASSVGIGHYEQYFGPGTRLTVT.

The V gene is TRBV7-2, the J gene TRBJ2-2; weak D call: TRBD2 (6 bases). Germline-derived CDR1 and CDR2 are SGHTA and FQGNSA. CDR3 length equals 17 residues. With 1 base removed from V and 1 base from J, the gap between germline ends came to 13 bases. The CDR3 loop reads CASSLGSPAGNTGELFF. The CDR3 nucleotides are TGTGCCAGCAGCTTAGGCTCCCCAGCGGGGAACACCGGGGAGCTGTTTTTT.

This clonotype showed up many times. CDR3 sequence: CASSFRDISGKETQYF. The CDR3, as DNA: TGTGCCAGCAGCTTTAGAGATATTAGCGGGAAAGAGACCCAGTACTTC. The chain combines TRBV13 with TRBJ2-5; TRBD2 matches at 8 bases. There are 16 residues in the CDR3. Germline CDR1 PRHDT, CDR2 FYEKMQ (reference sequence). With 3 bases clipped from V and 3 bases from J, the junction kept 9 bases outside the gene matches.

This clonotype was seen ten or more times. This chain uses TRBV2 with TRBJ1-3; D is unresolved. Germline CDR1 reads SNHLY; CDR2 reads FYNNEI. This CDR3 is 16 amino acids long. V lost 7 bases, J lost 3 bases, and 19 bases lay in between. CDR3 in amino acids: CASTLEGWVGGNTIYF. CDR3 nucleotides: TGTGCCAGCACCCTTGAAGGGTGGGTTGGTGGAAACACCATATATTTT.

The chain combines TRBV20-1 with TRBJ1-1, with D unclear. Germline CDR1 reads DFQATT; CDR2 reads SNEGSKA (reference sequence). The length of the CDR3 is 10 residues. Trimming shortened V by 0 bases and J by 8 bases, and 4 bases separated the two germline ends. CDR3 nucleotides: TGCAGTGCTAGAGACAGGGAAGCTTTCTTT. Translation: CSARDREAFF.

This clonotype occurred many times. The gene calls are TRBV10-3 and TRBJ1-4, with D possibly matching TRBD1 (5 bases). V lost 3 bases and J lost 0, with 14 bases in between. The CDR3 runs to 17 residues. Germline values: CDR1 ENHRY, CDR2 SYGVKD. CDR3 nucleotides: TGTGCCATCAGTGATAGCCGTACGGGGGCAACTAATGAAAAACTGTTTTTT. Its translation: CAISDSRTGATNEKLFF.

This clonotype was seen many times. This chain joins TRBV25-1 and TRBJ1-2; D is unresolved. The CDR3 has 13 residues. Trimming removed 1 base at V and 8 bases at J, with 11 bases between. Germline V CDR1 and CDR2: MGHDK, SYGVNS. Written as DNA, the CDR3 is TGTGCCAGCAGTGAATGGGTCGACGGGGGCTACACCTTC. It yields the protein CASSEWVDGGYTF.

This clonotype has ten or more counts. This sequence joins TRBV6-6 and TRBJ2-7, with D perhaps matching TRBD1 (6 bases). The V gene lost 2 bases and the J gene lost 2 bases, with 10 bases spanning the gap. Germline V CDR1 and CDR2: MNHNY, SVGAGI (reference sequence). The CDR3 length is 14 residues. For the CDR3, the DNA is TGTGCCAGCAGTTACAGGCAGGGGACCTACGAGCAGTACTTC. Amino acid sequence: CASSYRQGTYEQYF.

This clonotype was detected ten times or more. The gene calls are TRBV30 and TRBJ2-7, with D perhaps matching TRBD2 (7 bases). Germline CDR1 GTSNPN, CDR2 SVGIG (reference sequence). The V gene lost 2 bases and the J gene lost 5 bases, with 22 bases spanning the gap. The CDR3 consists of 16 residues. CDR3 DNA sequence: TGTGCCTGGAGTCCCCTCCCCAATTCGGGGGGCCACGAGCAGTACTTC. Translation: CAWSPLPNSGGHEQYF.

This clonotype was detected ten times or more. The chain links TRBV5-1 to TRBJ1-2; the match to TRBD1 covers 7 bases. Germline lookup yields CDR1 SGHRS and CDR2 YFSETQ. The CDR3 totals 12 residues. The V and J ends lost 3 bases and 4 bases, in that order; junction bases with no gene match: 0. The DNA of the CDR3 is TGCGCCAGCAGCTGGGACAGCTATGGCTACACCTTC. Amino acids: CASSWDSYGYTF.

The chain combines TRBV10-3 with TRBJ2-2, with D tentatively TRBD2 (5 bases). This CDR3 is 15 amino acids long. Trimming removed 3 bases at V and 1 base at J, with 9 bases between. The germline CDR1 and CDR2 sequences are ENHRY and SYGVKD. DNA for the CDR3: TGTGCCATCAGTGATCTGGGGAGGAACACCGGGGAGCTGTTTTTT. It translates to CAISDLGRNTGELFF.

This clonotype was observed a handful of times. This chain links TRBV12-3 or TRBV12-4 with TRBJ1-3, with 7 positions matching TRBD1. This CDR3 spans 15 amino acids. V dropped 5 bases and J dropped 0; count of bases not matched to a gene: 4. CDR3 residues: CASSVGQVSGNTIYF. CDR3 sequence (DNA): TGTGCCAGCAGTGTTGGACAGGTCTCTGGAAACACCATATATTTT.

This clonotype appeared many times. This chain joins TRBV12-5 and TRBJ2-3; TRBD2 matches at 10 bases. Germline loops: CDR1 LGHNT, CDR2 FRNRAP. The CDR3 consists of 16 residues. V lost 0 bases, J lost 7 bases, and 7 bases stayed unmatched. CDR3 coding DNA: TGTGCTAGTGGTTTGGTAATAGCGGGAGGCATACATACGCAGTATTTT. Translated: CASGLVIAGGIHTQYF.

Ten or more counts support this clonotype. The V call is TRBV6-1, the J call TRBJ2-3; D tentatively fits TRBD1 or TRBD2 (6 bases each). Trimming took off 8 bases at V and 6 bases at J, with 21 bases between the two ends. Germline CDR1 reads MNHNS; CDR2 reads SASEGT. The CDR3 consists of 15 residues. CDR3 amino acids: CASSWSGAQGDTQYF. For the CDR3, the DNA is TGTGCCAGCTCGTGGTCGGGGGCCCAAGGCGATACGCAGTATTTT.

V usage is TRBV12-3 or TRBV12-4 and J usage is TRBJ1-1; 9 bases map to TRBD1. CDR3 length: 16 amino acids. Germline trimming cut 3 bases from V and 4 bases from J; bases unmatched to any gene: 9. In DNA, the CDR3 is TGTGCCAGCAGTTTTTGGGACAGGGAGGGGCGCACTGAAGCTTTCTTT. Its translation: CASSFWDREGRTEAFF.

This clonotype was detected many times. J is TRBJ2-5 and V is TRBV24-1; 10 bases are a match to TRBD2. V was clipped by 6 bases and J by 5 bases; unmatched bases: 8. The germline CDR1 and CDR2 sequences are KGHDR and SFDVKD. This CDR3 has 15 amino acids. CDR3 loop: CATSQSGRARETQYF. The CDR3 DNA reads TGTGCCACCAGTCAGAGCGGGAGGGCCCGGGAGACCCAGTACTTC.

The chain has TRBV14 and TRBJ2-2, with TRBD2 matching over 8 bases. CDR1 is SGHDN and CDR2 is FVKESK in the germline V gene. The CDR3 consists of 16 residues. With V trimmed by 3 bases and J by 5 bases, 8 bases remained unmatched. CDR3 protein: CASSHTPGGATGELFF. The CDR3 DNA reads TGTGCCAGCAGCCACACCCCCGGGGGGGCGACCGGGGAGCTGTTTTTT. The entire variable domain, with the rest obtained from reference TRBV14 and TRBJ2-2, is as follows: EAGVTQFPSHSVIEKGQTVTLRCDPISGHDNLYWYRRVMGKEIKFLLHFVKESKQDESGMPNNRFLAERTGGTYSTLKVQPAELEDSGVYFCASSHTPGGATGELFFGEGSRLTVL.

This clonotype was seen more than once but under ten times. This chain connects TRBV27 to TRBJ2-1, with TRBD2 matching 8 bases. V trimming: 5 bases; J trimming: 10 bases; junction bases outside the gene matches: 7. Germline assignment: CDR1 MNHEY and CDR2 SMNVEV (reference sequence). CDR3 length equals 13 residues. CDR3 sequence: CASSPQREWEQFF. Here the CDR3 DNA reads TGTGCCAGCAGTCCCCAGCGGGAGTGGGAGCAGTTCTTC.

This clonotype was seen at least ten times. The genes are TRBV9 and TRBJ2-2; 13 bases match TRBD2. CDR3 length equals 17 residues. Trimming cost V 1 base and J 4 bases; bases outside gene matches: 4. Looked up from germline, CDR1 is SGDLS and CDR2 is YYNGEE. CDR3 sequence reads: CASSVPLAGGPTGELFF. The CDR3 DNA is TGTGCCAGCAGCGTACCACTAGCGGGGGGGCCCACCGGGGAGCTGTTTTTT.

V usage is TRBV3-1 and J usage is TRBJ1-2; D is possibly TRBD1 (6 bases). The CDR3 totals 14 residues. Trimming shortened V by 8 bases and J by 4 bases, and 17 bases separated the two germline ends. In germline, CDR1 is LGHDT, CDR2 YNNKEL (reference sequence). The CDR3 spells CASRDRSLSYGYTF. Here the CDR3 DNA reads TGTGCCAGCCGTGACAGGTCTTTATCCTATGGCTACACCTTC.